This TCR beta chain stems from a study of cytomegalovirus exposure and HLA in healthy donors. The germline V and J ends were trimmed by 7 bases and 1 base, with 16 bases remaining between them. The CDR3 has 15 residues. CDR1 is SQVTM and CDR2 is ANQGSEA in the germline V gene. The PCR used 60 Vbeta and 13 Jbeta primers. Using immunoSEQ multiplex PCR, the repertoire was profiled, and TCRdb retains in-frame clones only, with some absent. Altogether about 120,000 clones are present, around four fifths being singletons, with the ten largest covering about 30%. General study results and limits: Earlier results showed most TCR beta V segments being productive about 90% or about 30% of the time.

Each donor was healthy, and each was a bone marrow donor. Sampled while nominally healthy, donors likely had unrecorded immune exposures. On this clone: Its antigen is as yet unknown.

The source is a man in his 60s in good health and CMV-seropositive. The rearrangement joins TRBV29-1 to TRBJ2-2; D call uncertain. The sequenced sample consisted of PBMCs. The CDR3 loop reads CSAETQARNTGELFF. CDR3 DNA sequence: TGCAGCGCCGAGACCCAGGCCCGGAACACCGGGGAGCTGTTTTTT.